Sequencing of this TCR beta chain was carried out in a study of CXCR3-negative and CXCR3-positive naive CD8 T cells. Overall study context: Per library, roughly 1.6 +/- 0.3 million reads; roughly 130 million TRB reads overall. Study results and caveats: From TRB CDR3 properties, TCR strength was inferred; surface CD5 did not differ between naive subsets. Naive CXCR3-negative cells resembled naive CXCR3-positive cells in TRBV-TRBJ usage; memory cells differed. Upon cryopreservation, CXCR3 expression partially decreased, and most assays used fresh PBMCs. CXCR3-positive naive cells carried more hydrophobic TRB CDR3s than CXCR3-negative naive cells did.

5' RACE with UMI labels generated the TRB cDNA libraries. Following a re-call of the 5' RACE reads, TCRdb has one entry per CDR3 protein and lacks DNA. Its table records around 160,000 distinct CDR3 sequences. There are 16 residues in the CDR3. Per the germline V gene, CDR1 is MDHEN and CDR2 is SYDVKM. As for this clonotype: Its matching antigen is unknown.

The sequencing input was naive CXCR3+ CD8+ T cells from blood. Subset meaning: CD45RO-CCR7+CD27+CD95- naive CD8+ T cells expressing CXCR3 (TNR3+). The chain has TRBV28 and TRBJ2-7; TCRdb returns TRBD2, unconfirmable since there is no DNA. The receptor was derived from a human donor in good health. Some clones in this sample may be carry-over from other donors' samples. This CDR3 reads CASSTTTSGRSYEQYF.